Sequencing of this T cell receptor (beta chain) was carried out in a study of T cell clusters in autoimmune cytopenias. Study observations and caveats: TRB repertoire shifts in secondary cytopenia and chronic lymphocytic leukemia mostly reflected lymphoma, not autoimmunity.

CDR1 MNHNY and CDR2 SVGAGI come from the germline V gene (reference sequence). The CDR3 sequence is 13 residues long. TRB amplification used around 270 ng of peripheral blood genomic DNA. TRB rearrangements were amplified by touch-down multiplex PCR with mixed TRB-A/B primers. From its re-call of the multiplex PCR reads, TCRdb lists each CDR3 protein once, without DNA. The data show roughly 5,200 distinct CDR3 sequences, and the top ten clones hold 34%. Comment on this clonotype: The target antigen is unknown.

This sample also belongs to another study, concerning T cell repertoires in aging, cancer and after chemotherapy. From that report: Loss of evenness, beyond lost richness, contributed to age-related TCR diversity decline in cancer patients. Across the chemotherapy interval, each cancer cohort showed higher median generation probability, suggesting thymic rebound.

This sequence originates from a human donor in good health. The material sequenced was peripheral blood. The chain couples TRBV6-6 to TRBJ1-2; TCRdb returns TRBD1, unconfirmable since there is no DNA. The CDR3 sequence: CASIPGDNYGYTF.